This record concerns one TCR beta chain sequence. What it binds is unknown. The CDR3 totals 17 residues. V was clipped by 0 bases and J by 2 bases; unmatched bases: 4. CDR1 SGHDT and CDR2 YYEEEE come from the germline V gene. This specimen comes from a study of cytotoxic CD8 clonotypes in ibrutinib-treated CLL. Overall study: Patient counts were about 12 relapsed/refractory, some 14 treatment-naive and around 18 IGHV unmutated. The study recorded mean values of almost 260,000 productive templates and under 100,000 productive rearrangements per sample. Findings and caveats of the study: The study found public clonotypes uncommon, contracting or stable on treatment.

The repertoire was sequenced with immunoSEQ multiplex PCR; TCRdb's copy has only in-frame clones and lacks some. This repertoire shows just over 65,000 clones, around 68% found once; its top ten account for under 6%. This material consisted of PBMCs, taken after 12 months of ibrutinib treatment. The chain links TRBV5-6 to TRBJ2-2; 10 nucleotides line up with TRBD2. The TCR sequence derives from a human donor with chronic lymphocytic leukemia. This CDR3 reads CASSLVSGGTNTGELFF. The CDR3 nucleotides read TGTGCCAGCAGCTTGGTTAGCGGGGGGACCAACACCGGGGAGCTGTTTTTT.